Each of the 19 T cell receptor beta chains below was sequenced from the same sample in a study of response to subunit inactivated influenza vaccine. TCRdb ran MiXCR on the RT-PCR reads and lists one entry per CDR3 protein. The sample has over 800,000 distinct CDR3 sequences, 21% seen once; the top ten hold roughly 10%. Material: PBMCs from blood, obtained roughly 5 days after vaccination. Receptor source: a man between 50 and 59 years old who received an inactivated influenza vaccine.

The chain is built from TRBV7-2 and TRBJ2-7, with 8 bases identical to TRBD2. The trim removed 3 bases at V and 7 bases at J, leaving 8 bases unmatched. Germline V gene data show CDR1 as SGHTA and CDR2 as FQGNSA. This CDR3 is built from 14 residues. The CDR3 nucleotides read TGTGCCAGCAGCTTTTCGGCGGGAGGACTGGAGCAGTACTTC. It codes for CASSFSAGGLEQYF.

As concerns this clonotype: Its ends do not fully match the called genes, so a read error is possible. V usage is TRBV28 and J usage is TRBJ2-1; the match to TRBD2 covers 7 bases. CDR1 MDHEN and CDR2 SYDVKM come from the germline V gene. CDR3 size: 13 residues. The CDR3 region is CASSFGGIQRTVF. The DNA for the CDR3 is TGTGCCAGCAGTTTCGGGGGGATTCAGCGGACGGTCTTC.

The V and J genes are TRBV4-1 and TRBJ1-4; unclear D gene. V lost 0 bases to trimming and J lost 3 bases, with 8 bases between them. Germline V CDR1 and CDR2: MGHRA, YSYEKL. The CDR3 is 15 amino acids. In nucleotides, the CDR3 is TGCGCCAGCAGCCAAGATTCGCGGTCTAATGAAAAACTGTTTTTT. Amino acids: CASSQDSRSNEKLFF.

This chain uses TRBV20-1 with TRBJ1-5, with 8 nucleotides matching TRBD1. Germline CDR1 reads DFQATT; CDR2 reads SNEGSKA (reference sequence). V lost 2 bases to trimming and J lost 7 bases; unmatched junction nucleotides: 4. This CDR3 comprises 13 residues. CDR3 in DNA: TGCAGTGCTAGACCTCAGGGGGCCCAGCCCCAGCATTTT. The encoded protein is CSARPQGAQPQHF.

The V call is TRBV7-6, the J call TRBJ2-1, with TRBD2 matching over 10 bases. Losses at the gene ends were 1 base for V and 9 bases for J; bases not matched to a gene: 9. This CDR3 comprises 16 residues. The V gene's germline CDR1 is SGHVS and CDR2 FNYEAQ. DNA for the CDR3: TGTGCCAGCAGCTTAGTGGGAGCGGGGGGGATTGGTGAGCAGTTCTTC. Protein sequence: CASSLVGAGGIGEQFF.

This clonotype came up many times. This sequence joins TRBV11-2 and TRBJ2-1; D is unresolved. Germline CDR1 and CDR2: SGHAT and FQNNGV. Deletions cut 4 bases from V and 9 bases from J, with 13 bases between. This CDR3 has 13 residues. CDR3 sequence (DNA): TGTGCCAGCAGCTATGGACCCGACCTTGAGCAGTTCTTC. This gives the protein CASSYGPDLEQFF.

CDR3: CASTGGGGGENEQFF. Here the CDR3 DNA reads TGTGCCAGCACCGGTGGCGGGGGAGGGGAAAATGAGCAGTTCTTC. The chain links TRBV7-2 to TRBJ2-1; 7 bases map to TRBD2. Germline loops: CDR1 SGHTA, CDR2 FQGNSA. CDR3 size: 15 residues. Trimming took 7 bases from V and 7 from J; bases not matched to a gene: 13.

This clonotype was counted between two and nine times. V is TRBV4-1 and J is TRBJ2-5; a possible D gene is TRBD1 (5 bases). Trimming removed 5 bases from V and 5 bases from J, with 18 bases in between. Germline V gene data show CDR1 as MGHRA and CDR2 as YSYEKL. The CDR3 has 15 amino acids. CDR3: CASSGPGRVMETQYF. The CDR3 nucleotides are TGCGCCAGCAGCGGTCCCGGCAGGGTGATGGAGACCCAGTACTTC.

The chain employs TRBV4-2 and TRBJ2-5, with 11 bases aligning to TRBD2. Germline-derived CDR1 and CDR2 are LGHNA and YNFKEQ. V shed 3 bases and J 5 bases; nucleotides not matched to a gene: 14. The CDR3 is 18 residues long. As DNA, the CDR3 is TGTGCCAGCAGCCATAGCGGGGGGGCGGATCGTGGCAAGGAGACCCAGTACTTC. This translates into CASSHSGGADRGKETQYF.

The chain employs TRBV5-1 and TRBJ2-3; D is perhaps TRBD2 (6 bases). Germline CDR1 SGHRS, CDR2 YFSETQ. Trimming cost V 4 bases and J 1 base, with 19 bases left between them. CDR3 length: 17 residues. CDR3 DNA: TGCGCCAGCAGCCTCCTAGTAGGTAGCGGAGGCACAGATACGCAGTATTTT. The encoded protein is CASSLLVGSGGTDTQYF.

V gene TRBV10-3 combines with J gene TRBJ2-5; 7 nucleotides match TRBD1. This CDR3 region has 13 residues. Trimming cost V 9 bases and J 1 base; bases outside gene matches: 5. Germline V gene sequence: CDR1 ENHRY, CDR2 SYGVKD. The DNA of the CDR3 is TGTGCCATAAGGGACAGCCTCCAAGAGACCCAGTACTTC. It is translated as CAIRDSLQETQYF.

The chain uses TRBV27 and TRBJ2-7; tentative D call: TRBD1 (6 bases). The CDR3 covers 16 residues. Germline CDR1 MNHEY, CDR2 SMNVEV (reference sequence). Trimming stripped 4 bases from V and 3 bases from J, with 19 bases between. CDR3 in amino acids: CASSSKGQLINYEQYF. CDR3 nucleotides: TGTGCCAGCAGTTCTAAAGGACAGCTTATTAACTACGAGCAGTACTTC.

The genes are TRBV12-3 or TRBV12-4 and TRBJ2-7; D gene ambiguous. V was shortened by 1 base and J by 7 bases, with 11 bases between the two germline ends. The CDR3 has 13 amino acids. The CDR3 DNA reads TGTGCCAGCAGTTTAGGCCCATATGGGGAGCAGTACTTC. Its translation: CASSLGPYGEQYF.

The chain employs TRBV20-1 and TRBJ2-3; 12 bases match TRBD1. Trimming at V came to 1 base and at J to 5 bases, leaving 7 bases not matched to a gene. This CDR3 contains 16 residues. Germline CDR1 and CDR2: DFQATT and SNEGSKA (reference sequence). The chain's CDR3 is CSARGPGQGAGDTQYF. The CDR3 region has the DNA TGCAGTGCTAGAGGTCCGGGACAGGGGGCGGGAGATACGCAGTATTTT.

The J gene is TRBJ2-3, the V gene TRBV6-1, with D maybe TRBD2 (7 bases). This CDR3 is built from 13 residues. V lost 6 bases and J lost 8, with 15 bases in between. CDR1 and CDR2 from the germline V gene are MNHNS and SASEGT. The CDR3 reads CASSRGAGGTQYF. The CDR3 region has the DNA TGTGCCAGCAGCCGGGGGGCTGGGGGTACGCAGTATTTT.

This clonotype was counted between two and nine times. The gene calls are TRBV6-1 and TRBJ1-6; perhaps TRBD1 as D (6 bases). Deletions cut 6 bases from V and 6 bases from J, with 18 bases between. This CDR3 spans 16 amino acids. The germline CDR1 and CDR2 sequences are MNHNS and SASEGT. The CDR3 coding sequence is TGTGCCAGCAGCTCTACAGGGCGAGTGGTTAATTCACCCCTCCACTTT. It codes for CASSSTGRVVNSPLHF.

This chain uses TRBV20-1 with TRBJ2-4; 7 nucleotides line up with TRBD1. Germline-derived CDR1 and CDR2 are DFQATT and SNEGSKA (reference sequence). J was trimmed by 4 bases and V by 4 bases; bases with no gene match: 10. The CDR3 sequence is 15 residues long. The CDR3 DNA reads as TGCAGTGCTAATTGGAACCGGGACAGTAAAAACATTCAGTACTTC. The encoded protein is CSANWNRDSKNIQYF.

The chain recombines TRBV11-2 with TRBJ2-3; 10 nucleotides line up with TRBD1. The length of the CDR3 is 17 residues. J was trimmed by 2 bases and V by 3 bases; bases with no gene match: 8. Germline CDR1 SGHAT, CDR2 FQNNGV. The CDR3 DNA sequence: TGTGCCAGCAGCTTCTCCGGGACAGGGGTCGTCACAGATACGCAGTATTTT. Translating gives CASSFSGTGVVTDTQYF.

In its sample, this clonotype was seen many times. The J gene is TRBJ1-2, the V gene TRBV20-1, with TRBD1 as a possible D gene (5 bases). CDR1 is DFQATT and CDR2 is SNEGSKA in the germline V gene (reference sequence). The V end was cut by 2 bases, the J end by 1 base, with 11 bases between. CDR3 length: 14 amino acids. CDR3 DNA sequence: TGCAGTGCTAGACCCCCGACAGTTAACTATGGCTACACCTTC. This gives the protein CSARPPTVNYGYTF.